This paragraph covers one T cell receptor beta chain sequence. Its antigen is still unknown. The data were taken from a study of OX40 agonist ivuxolimab in advanced cancers. Study results and limitations: At 0.1-3.0 mg/kg, partial responders had clonal expansion among the lowest observed.

TCRdb keeps only in-frame clones here, not all; method: immunoSEQ multiplex PCR. The sample contains roughly 99,000 clones, around 90% of which appear only once. In germline, CDR1 is MGHDK, CDR2 SYGVNS. The CDR3 loop spans 16 amino acids. Trimming cost V 2 bases and J 1 base, with 14 bases left between them. The sequenced sample was CD4+ or CD8+ T cells sorted from blood, obtained in a trial of the OX40 agonist ivuxolimab. The chain uses TRBV25-1 and TRBJ1-2; tentatively, D is TRBD1 (5 bases). The source of this sequence is an adult with an advanced solid tumor such as melanoma, head and neck, liver or kidney cancer. CDR3 residues: CASSERKGLSNYGYTF. The CDR3 DNA reads as TGTGCCAGCAGTGAACGAAAGGGGCTTAGTAACTATGGCTACACCTTC.